This T cell receptor (beta chain) came from a study of cytomegalovirus exposure and HLA in healthy donors. With 3 bases clipped from V and 10 bases from J, the junction kept 12 bases outside the gene matches. The V gene's germline CDR1 is SGHTA and CDR2 FQGNSA. This CDR3 is 15 amino acids long. The PCR contained 60 Vbeta and 13 Jbeta primers. Generated by immunoSEQ multiplex PCR, the TCRdb table keeps only in-frame clones and is missing some. In the table there are about 170,000 clones, about 85% of which are singletons. Sequencing input: PBMCs. The receptor comes from a boy aged 2 to 9 in good health and CMV-seronegative. This sequence joins TRBV7-2 and TRBJ2-1; 7 nucleotides match TRBD1. The CDR3 DNA reads TGTGCCAGCAGCTTTAGTTACAGGGGCCAGACGGAGCAGTTCTTC. Amino acids: CASSFSYRGQTEQFF.